This T cell receptor (beta chain) emerged from a study of beta chain features in type 1 diabetes (dated by TCRdb to between 2017 and 2018). Regarding the complete study: Patients and healthy donors did not differ in mean age, gender distribution, total cell number or subset yield. A total of 100 million to 110 million sorted cells were examined across all samples, and a strong correlation was observed between cell number per subset and RNA yield. The study compared TCRB repertoires of sorted circulating CD4+ T cell subsets between recently diagnosed type 1 diabetes patients and matched healthy donors. Regulatory and stem cell-like memory subsets were isolated from only 8 patients and roughly 8 healthy donors, whereas naive and central memory subsets came from all 28 donors. On the study overall, not on this receptor specifically: Only small numbers of individuals were included in the HLA sub-analyses, which left unresolved whether HLA type had any influence on TCRB rearrangement. PCR might favor shorter templates, but patient and control samples were amplified and corrected together, so any skew would affect both groups equally. At VDJ recombination sites, patients with type 1 diabetes made fewer insertions and deleted more nucleotides, a pattern implying thymic rearrangement abnormalities. Naive, central memory and regulatory TCRB repertoires appeared more similar among patients than among healthy donors. Type 1 diabetes patients showed a moderate but significant shortening of TCRB CDR3 length in all four CD4+ subsets. Because cDNA was sequenced instead of genomic DNA, activated cells with high expression could be over-represented, although the groups did not differ in activation or CD3 levels.

The High Capacity cDNA Reverse Transcription Kit was used to reverse transcribe all of the isolated RNA, meaning that expressed TCRB transcripts were what got sequenced. Deep immunoSEQ sequencing was performed on naive, central memory and regulatory T cell samples, with an average of around 3.5 million total reads per sample. After sorted cells were lysed in RLT buffer, RNA was extracted with DNase-treated RNeasy Micro or Mini kits, with the choice depending on cell number. Each cell subset was processed separately to prevent cross-contamination, with patient and healthy donor samples processed together. The immunoSEQ multiplex PCR was used to amplify TCRB sequences from cDNA, generating 87-bp fragments that spanned the CDR3 region. Amplicons were sequenced on the Illumina HiSeq platform. The published analysis was carried out like this. Synthetic template baselines were used to correct PCR bias computationally, reads within Hamming distance 2 were collapsed together, and singletons that could not be merged were discarded. Reads were aligned against IMGT to assign V, D and J genes, CDR3 length and insertions or deletions at six rearrangement sites. Within each subset, clonotype counts were normalized to sorted cell number, and only after that were true diversity and Gini coefficients computed with the tcR R package. Repertoire sharing was quantified using the overlap coefficient calculated on TCRB nucleotide sequences. As a proxy for the pre-selection repertoire, out-of-frame TCRB sequences from naive cells were analyzed. Drawn from immuneACCESS, this table holds only the in-frame rearrangements with V and J called that TCRdb kept. Clones are partly lost; checked studies trace under half to an unresolved V gene and leave the rest unexplained. The DNA gave D and trimming, while V, J and clone size come from that table. Here the sample has more than 550,000 clones; about 14% occur a single time. Clones ranked in the top ten supply 0.035% to 0.045% of the sample.

In regard to this clone: No antigen is known for it. Nothing much larger sits one base from this clone, and base qualities are not available.

The germline ends are 13 bases apart after V is trimmed by 6 bases and J by 1 base. Taken from the germline V gene, the CDR1 and CDR2 loops are MNHEY and SVGAGI. The CDR3 runs 15 amino acids, cysteine and phenylalanine included. Solely the CDR3 DNA is kept, with 45 bases framed from the first base. From each donor, a single peripheral blood sample of about 110 mL on average was drawn into heparinised tubes. Naive, central memory, regulatory and stem cell-like memory CD4+ T cells were sorted on a BD FACSAria II using a panel including CD45RO, CCR7, CD25, CD127, CD95 and CD27. Purity was above 98% for every sorted population. PBMCs were isolated immediately by Lymphoprep density gradient centrifugation and stained directly without culture. So that batch effects would be minimized, each experiment stained and sorted samples in pairs, pairing one healthy donor with one patient.

This clonotype originated in a man between 18 and 29 years old with type 1 diabetes. Specimen: naive CD4+ T cells from blood. The cell subset or site label here, explained by the study, means: true naive CD4+ T cells. Recombination connected TRBV6-5 to TRBJ1-5; TRBD1 could be the D gene, as 6 bases match. In nucleotides, the sequence is TGTGCCAGCAGCGTCACAGGGTCGAGCAATCAGCCCCAGCATTTT. Its protein is CASSVTGSSNQPQHF.